These T cell receptor beta chains were read from a single sample in a study of T-cell reconstitution after alpha-beta-depleted transplantation in children. TCRdb reanalysed the PCR reads using MiXCR and keeps one entry per CDR3 protein. The data show 210,000 or so distinct CDR3 sequences, with about a tenth seen just once and under 30% held by the top ten. The sample in question was PBMCs, obtained before TCRalphabeta/CD19-depleted stem cell transplant. Receptors were obtained from a child under two years old with acute myeloid leukemia, due to receive a stem cell transplant. Both conserved end residues are part of each CDR3. The order of the fields is CDR3 DNA, CDR3 protein, J gene, D gene, clone size, V gene. The D gene is left open where the match is weak. Only some rows state a clone size, as once, few, many or a class for expanded clones.

CDR3nt: TGTGCCAGCAGACCGACTGGCAGGGGGCCGGCTAACTATGGCTACACCTTC; CDR3aa: CASRPTGRGPANYGYTF; j_gene: TRBJ1-2; d_gene: TRBD1; abundance: -; v_gene: TRBV12-3/TRBV12-4
CDR3nt: TGCAGTGCTGCGGACAGGGGACCCTACGAGCAGTACTTC; CDR3aa: CSAADRGPYEQYF; j_gene: TRBJ2-7; d_gene: TRBD1; abundance: -; v_gene: TRBV20-1
CDR3nt: TGTGCCAGCGGCTCCAGGCGGGAGGGGTCAGATACGCAGTATTTT; CDR3aa: CASGSRREGSDTQYF; j_gene: TRBJ2-3; d_gene: TRBD2; abundance: -; v_gene: TRBV16
CDR3nt: TGTGCCAGCAGTTTATTGGGCAATACCTACGAGCAGTACTTC; CDR3aa: CASSLLGNTYEQYF; j_gene: TRBJ2-7; d_gene: -; abundance: few; v_gene: TRBV27
CDR3nt: TGCAGCGTTGAAGGGGGGTTCCCTTCCTACGAGCAGTACTTC; CDR3aa: CSVEGGFPSYEQYF; j_gene: TRBJ2-7; d_gene: -; abundance: many; v_gene: TRBV29-1
CDR3nt: TGCAGTACTAGCGGGAGGACAGATACGCAGTATTTT; CDR3aa: CSTSGRTDTQYF; j_gene: TRBJ2-3; d_gene: TRBD2; abundance: few; v_gene: TRBV20-1
CDR3nt: TGCAGTGCTAGAGATAGAATAAGCGGGGGGATGAATGAGCAGTTCTTC; CDR3aa: CSARDRISGGMNEQFF; j_gene: TRBJ2-1; d_gene: TRBD2; abundance: -; v_gene: TRBV20-1
CDR3nt: TGTGCCAGCAGACGACAGGGAGACAATGAGCAGTTCTTC; CDR3aa: CASRRQGDNEQFF; j_gene: TRBJ2-1; d_gene: TRBD1; abundance: -; v_gene: TRBV28
CDR3nt: TGTGCCAGCAGCTTAGCGGCTATCGGGAACACCGGGGAGCTGTTTTTT; CDR3aa: CASSLAAIGNTGELFF; j_gene: TRBJ2-2; d_gene: -; abundance: few; v_gene: TRBV7-6
CDR3nt: TGTGCCAGTAAAACCCCCTACGGGGCAGGGTTCTCTGAGCAGTTCTTC; CDR3aa: CASKTPYGAGFSEQFF; j_gene: TRBJ2-1; d_gene: -; abundance: few; v_gene: TRBV19
CDR3nt: TGTGCCAGCAGCAGACGAGGTAGCGGGAGGGGGTCCCAAGAGACCCAGTACTTC; CDR3aa: CASSRRGSGRGSQETQYF; j_gene: TRBJ2-5; d_gene: TRBD2; abundance: few; v_gene: TRBV9
CDR3nt: TGTGCCAGCAGCTCGGATGAAAAACTGTTTTTT; CDR3aa: CASSSDEKLFF; j_gene: TRBJ1-4; d_gene: -; abundance: many; v_gene: TRBV9
CDR3nt: TGTGCCAGCAGTATGGGACAGACAACTGGGGGCGAGCAGTACTTC; CDR3aa: CASSMGQTTGGEQYF; j_gene: TRBJ2-7; d_gene: TRBD1; abundance: many; v_gene: TRBV6-1